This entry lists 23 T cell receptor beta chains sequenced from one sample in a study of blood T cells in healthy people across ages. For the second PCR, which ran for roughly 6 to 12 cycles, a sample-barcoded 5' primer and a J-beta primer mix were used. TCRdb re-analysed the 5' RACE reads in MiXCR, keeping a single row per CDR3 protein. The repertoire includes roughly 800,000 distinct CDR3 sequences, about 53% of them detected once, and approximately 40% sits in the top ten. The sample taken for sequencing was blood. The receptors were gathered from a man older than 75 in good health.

As DNA, the CDR3 is TGCAGTGCTAGAGTGGGGACTAGCGGGGACGATGAGCAGTTCTTC. Protein: CSARVGTSGDDEQFF. The V gene is TRBV20-1, the J gene TRBJ2-1, with TRBD2 matching 13 bases. Germline V gives CDR1 DFQATT, CDR2 SNEGSKA (reference sequence). With 1 base clipped from V and 8 bases from J, the junction kept 5 bases outside the gene matches. The CDR3 contains 15 residues.

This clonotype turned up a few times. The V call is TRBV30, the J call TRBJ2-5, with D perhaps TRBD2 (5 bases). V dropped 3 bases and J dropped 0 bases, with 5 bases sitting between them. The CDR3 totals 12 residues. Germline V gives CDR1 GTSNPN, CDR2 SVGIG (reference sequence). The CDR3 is CAWRGDQETQYF. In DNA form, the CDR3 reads TGTGCCTGGAGGGGAGACCAAGAGACCCAGTACTTC.

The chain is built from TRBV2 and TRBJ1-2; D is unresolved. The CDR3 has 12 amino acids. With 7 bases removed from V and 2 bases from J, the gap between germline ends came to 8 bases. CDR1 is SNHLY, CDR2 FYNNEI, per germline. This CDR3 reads CASKMLNYGYTF. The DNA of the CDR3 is TGTGCCAGCAAGATGTTGAACTATGGCTACACCTTC.

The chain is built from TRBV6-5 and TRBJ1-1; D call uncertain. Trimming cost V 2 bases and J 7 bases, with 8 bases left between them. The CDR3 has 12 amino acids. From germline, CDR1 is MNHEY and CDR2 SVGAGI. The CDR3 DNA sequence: TGTGCCAGCAGTTACCTGGGGAATGAAGCTTTCTTT. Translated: CASSYLGNEAFF.

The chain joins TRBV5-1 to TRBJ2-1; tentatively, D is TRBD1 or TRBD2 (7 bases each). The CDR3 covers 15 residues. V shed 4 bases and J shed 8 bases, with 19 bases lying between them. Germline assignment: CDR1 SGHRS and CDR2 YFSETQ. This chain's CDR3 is CASSLQGGRVYEQFF. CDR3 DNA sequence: TGCGCCAGCAGCCTCCAGGGGGGGAGAGTCTATGAGCAGTTCTTC.

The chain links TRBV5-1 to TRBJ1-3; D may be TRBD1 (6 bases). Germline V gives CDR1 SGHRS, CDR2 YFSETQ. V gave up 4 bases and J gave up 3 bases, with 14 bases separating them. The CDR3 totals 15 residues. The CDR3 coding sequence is TGCGCCAGCAGCCGAACCGGGACATATGGAAACACCATATATTTT. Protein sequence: CASSRTGTYGNTIYF.

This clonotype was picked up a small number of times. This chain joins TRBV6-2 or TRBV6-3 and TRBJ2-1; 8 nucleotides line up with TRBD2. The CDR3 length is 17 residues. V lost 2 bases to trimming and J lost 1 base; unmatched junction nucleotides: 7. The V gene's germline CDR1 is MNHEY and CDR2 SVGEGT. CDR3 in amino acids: CASSYLRTSGSYNEQFF. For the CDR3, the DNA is TGTGCCAGCAGTTACCTCCGCACTAGCGGATCCTACAATGAGCAGTTCTTC.

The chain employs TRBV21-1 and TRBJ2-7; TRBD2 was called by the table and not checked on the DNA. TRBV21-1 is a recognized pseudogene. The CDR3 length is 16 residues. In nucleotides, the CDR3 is TGTGCCAGCAGCAAACCTAGCGGGTCACATCTTTACGAGCAGTACTTC. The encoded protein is CASSKPSGSHLYEQYF.

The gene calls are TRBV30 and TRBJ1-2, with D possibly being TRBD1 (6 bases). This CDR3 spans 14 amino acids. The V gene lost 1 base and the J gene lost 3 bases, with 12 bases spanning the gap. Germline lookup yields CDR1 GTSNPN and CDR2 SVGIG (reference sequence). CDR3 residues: CAWSARTVDYGYTF. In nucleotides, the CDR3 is TGTGCCTGGAGTGCCCGGACAGTCGACTATGGCTACACCTTC.

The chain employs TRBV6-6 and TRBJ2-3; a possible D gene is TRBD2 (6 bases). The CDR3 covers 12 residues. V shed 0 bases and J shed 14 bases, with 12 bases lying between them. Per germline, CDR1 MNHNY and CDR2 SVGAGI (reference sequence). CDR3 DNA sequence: TGTGCCAGCAGTTACTCGGGGGGATACGCGTATTTT. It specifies CASSYSGGYAYF.

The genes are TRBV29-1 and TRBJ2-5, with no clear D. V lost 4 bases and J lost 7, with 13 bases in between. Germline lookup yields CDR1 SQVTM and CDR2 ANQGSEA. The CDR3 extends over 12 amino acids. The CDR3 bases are TGCAGCGTTGGGATGGAGTTTGCGACCCAGTACTTC. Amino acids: CSVGMEFATQYF.

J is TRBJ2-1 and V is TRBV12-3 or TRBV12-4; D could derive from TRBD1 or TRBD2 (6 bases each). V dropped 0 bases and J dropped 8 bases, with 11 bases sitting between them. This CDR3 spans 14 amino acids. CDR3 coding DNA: TGTGCCAGCAGTTTAGCCTCGGGGGCGGATGAGCAGTTCTTC. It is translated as CASSLASGADEQFF.

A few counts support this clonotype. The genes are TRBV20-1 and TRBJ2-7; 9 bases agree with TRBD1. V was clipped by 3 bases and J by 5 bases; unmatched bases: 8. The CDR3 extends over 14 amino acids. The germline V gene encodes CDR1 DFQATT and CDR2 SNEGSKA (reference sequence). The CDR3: CSARSGTGSDEQYF. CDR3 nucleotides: TGCAGTGCTAGGTCCGGGACAGGGTCGGACGAGCAGTACTTC.

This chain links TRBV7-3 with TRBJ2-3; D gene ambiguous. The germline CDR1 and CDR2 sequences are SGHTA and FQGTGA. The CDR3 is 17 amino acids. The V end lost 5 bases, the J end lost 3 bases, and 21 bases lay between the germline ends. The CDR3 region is CASSPSTRSKTTDTQYF. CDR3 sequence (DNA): TGTGCCAGCAGCCCCTCGACCCGGTCCAAGACGACAGATACGCAGTATTTT.

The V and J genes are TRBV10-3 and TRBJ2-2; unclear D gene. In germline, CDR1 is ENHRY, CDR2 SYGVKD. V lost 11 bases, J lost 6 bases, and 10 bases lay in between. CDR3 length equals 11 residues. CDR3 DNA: TGTGCCTCCCAGGAGCCCGGGGAGCTGTTTTTT. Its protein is CASQEPGELFF.

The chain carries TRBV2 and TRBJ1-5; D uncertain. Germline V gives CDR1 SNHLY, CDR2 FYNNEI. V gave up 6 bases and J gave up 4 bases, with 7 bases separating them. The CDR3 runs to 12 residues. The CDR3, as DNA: TGTGCCAGCAGCAGGACTAATCAGCCCCAGCATTTT. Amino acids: CASSRTNQPQHF.

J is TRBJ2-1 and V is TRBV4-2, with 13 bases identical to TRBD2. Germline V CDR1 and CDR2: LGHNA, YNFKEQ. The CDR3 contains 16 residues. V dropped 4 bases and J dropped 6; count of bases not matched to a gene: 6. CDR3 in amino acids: CASSPLAGGPRNEQFF. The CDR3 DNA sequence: TGTGCCAGCAGCCCACTAGCGGGAGGGCCCCGCAATGAGCAGTTCTTC.

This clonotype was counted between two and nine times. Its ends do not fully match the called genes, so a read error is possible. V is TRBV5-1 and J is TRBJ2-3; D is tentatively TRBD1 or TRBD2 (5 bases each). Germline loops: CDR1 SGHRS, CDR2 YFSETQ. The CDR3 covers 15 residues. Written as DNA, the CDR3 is TGCGCCAGCAACTTGGGGGTAGGATCGGCAGATACGCAGTATTTT. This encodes CASNLGVGSADTQYF. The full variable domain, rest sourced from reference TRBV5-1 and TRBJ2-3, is KAGVTQTPRYLIKTRGQQVTLSCSPISGHRSVSWYQQTPGQGLQFLFEYFSETQRNKGNFPGRFSGRQFSNSRSEMNVSTLELGDSALYLCASNLGVGSADTQYFGPGTRLTVL.

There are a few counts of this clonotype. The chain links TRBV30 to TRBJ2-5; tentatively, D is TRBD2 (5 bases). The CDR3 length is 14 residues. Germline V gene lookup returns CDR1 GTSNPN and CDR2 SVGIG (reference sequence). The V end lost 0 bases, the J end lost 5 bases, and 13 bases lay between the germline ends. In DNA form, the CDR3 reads TGTGCCTGGAGTGTTGGTCTAGCAGTTGAGACCCAGTACTTC. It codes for CAWSVGLAVETQYF.

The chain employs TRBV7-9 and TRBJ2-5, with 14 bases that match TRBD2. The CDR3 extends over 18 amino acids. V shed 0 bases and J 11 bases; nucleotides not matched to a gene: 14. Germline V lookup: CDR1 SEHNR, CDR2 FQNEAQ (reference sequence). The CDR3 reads CASSLALGLAGVGNEQYF. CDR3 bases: TGTGCCAGCAGCTTAGCGTTGGGACTAGCGGGAGTCGGGAATGAGCAGTACTTC.

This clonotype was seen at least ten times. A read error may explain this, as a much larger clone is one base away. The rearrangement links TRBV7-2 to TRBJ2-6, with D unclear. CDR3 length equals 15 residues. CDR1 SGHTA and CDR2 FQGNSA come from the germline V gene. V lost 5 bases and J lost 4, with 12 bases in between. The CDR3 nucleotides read TGTGCCAGCAGCCCCGACGACCCCGGGGCCAACGTCCTGACTTTC. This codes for CASSPDDPGANVLTF. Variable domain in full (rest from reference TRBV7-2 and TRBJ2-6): GAGVSQSPSNKVTEKGKDVELRCDPISGHTALYWYRQSLGQGLEFLIYFQGNSAPDKSGLPSDRFSAERTGGSVSTLTIQRTQQEDSAVYLCASSPDDPGANVLTFGAGSRLTVL.

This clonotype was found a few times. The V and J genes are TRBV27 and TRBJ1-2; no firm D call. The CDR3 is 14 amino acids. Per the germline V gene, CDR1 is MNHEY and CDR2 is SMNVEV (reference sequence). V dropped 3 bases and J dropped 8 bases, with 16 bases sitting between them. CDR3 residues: CASSFVAPFGGYTF. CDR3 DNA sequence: TGTGCCAGCAGTTTTGTCGCCCCCTTCGGCGGCTACACCTTC.

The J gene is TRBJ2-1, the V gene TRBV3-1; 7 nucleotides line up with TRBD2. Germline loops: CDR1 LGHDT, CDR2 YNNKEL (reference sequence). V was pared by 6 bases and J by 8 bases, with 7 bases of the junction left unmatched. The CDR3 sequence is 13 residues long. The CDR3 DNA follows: TGTGCCAGCAGACCGGGCGGGAGTGATGAGCAGTTCTTC. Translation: CASRPGGSDEQFF.